This T cell receptor (beta chain) was obtained from a study of cytomegalovirus exposure and HLA in healthy donors. Notes on the study in general: Reportedly, cytomegalovirus status was diagnosed with high sensitivity and specificity.

60 Vbeta and 13 Jbeta primers were used in PCR. The method was immunoSEQ multiplex PCR; TCRdb's version includes in-frame clones alone and lacks a portion of them. This sample has over 110,000 clones, with about 80% found just once. About this clone itself: The antigen is undetermined.

Germline CDR1 and CDR2: ENHRY and SYGVKD. The CDR3 is made up of 14 amino acids. Germline trimming cut 5 bases from V and 8 bases from J; bases unmatched to any gene: 6. This clonotype was obtained from a man aged 40-55 years in good health and CMV-seronegative. Source material: PBMCs. The chain recombines TRBV10-3 with TRBJ1-4; 9 nucleotides agree with TRBD1. The CDR3 is CAISTGTGSEKLFF. The CDR3 coding sequence is TGTGCCATCAGTACCGGGACAGGGTCCGAAAAACTGTTTTTT.